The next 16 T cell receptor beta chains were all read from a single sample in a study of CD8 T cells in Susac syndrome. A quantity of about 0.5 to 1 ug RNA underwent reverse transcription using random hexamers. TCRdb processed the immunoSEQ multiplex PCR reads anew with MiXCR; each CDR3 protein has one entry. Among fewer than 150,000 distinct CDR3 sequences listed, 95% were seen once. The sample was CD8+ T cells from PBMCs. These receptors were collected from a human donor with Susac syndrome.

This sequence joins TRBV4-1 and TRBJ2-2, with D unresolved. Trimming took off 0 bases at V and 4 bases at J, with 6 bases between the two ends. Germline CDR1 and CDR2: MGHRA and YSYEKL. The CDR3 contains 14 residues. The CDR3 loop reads CASSQEATTGELFF. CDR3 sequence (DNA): TGCGCCAGCAGCCAAGAGGCCACCACCGGGGAGCTGTTTTTT.

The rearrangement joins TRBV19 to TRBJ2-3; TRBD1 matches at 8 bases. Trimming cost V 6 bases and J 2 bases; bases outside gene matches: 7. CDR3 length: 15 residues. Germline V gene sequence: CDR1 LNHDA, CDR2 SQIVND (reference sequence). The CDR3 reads CASSRTGSFTDTQYF. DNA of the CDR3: TGTGCCAGTAGCCGGACAGGGTCTTTCACAGATACGCAGTATTTT.

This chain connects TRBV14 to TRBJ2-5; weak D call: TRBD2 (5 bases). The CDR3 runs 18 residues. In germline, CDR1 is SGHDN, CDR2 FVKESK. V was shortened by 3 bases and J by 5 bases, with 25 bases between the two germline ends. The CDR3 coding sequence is TGTGCCAGCAGCCACGCGGCCCAGACCACTAGTTTTCGGGAGACCCAGTACTTC. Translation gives CASSHAAQTTSFRETQYF.

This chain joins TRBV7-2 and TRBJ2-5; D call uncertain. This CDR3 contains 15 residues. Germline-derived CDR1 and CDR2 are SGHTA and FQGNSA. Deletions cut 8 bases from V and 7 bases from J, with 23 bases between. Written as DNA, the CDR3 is TGTGCCAGCCAGCCACCTATGGAGTCTGTTGGGACCCAGTACTTC. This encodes CASQPPMESVGTQYF.

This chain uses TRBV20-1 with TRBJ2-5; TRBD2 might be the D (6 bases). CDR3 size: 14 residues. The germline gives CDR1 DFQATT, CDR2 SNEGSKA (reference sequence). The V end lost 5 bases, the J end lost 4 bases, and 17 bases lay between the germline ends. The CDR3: CSAPWGVASETQYF. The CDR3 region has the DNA TGCAGTGCTCCCTGGGGGGTAGCATCAGAGACCCAGTACTTC.

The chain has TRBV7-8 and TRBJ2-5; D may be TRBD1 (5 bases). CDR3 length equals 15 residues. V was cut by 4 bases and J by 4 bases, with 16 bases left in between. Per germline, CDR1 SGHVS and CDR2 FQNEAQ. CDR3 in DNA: TGTGCCAGCAGCTCCTATCAGGGCGTAGGAGAGACCCAGTACTTC. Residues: CASSSYQGVGETQYF.

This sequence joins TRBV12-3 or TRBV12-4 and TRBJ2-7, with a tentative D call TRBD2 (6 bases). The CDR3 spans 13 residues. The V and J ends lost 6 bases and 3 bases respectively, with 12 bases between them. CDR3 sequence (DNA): TGTGCCAGCAGATCTGCGGGGTTCTACGAGCAGTACTTC. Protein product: CASRSAGFYEQYF.

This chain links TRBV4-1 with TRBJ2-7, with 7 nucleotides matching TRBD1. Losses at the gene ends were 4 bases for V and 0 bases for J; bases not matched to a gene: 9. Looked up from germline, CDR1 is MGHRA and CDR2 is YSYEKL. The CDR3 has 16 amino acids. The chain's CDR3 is CASSRNRGCSSYEQYF. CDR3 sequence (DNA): TGCGCCAGCAGCCGCAACAGGGGTTGTAGCTCCTACGAGCAGTACTTC.

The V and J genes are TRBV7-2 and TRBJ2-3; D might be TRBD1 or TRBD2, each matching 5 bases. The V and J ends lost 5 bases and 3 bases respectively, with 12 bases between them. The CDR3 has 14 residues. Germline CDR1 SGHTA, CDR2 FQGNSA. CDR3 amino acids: CASSRTRTTDTQYF. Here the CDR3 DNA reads TGTGCCAGCAGCCGGACACGGACTACAGATACGCAGTATTTT.

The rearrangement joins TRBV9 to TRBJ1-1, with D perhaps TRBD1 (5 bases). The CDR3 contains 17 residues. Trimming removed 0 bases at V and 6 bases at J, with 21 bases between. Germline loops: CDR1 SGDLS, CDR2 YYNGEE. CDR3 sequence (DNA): TGTGCCAGCAGCGTAGGAACTATTGGGGGTCCCTTCCCTGAAGCTTTCTTT. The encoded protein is CASSVGTIGGPFPEAFF.

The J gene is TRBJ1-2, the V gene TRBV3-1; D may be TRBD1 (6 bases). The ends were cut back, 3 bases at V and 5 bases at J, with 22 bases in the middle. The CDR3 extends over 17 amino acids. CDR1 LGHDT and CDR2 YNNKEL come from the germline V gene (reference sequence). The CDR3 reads CASSHLIEGGVRYGYTF. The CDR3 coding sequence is TGTGCCAGCAGCCACCTTATCGAGGGGGGGGTTCGGTATGGCTACACCTTC.

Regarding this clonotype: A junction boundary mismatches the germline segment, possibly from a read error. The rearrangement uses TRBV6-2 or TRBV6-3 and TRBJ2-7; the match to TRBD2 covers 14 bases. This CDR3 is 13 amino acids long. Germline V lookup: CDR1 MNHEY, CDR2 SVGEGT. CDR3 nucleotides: TGTGCCAGCAGCCTTCGGACTAGCGGGAGGAGTTGGTTC. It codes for CASSLRTSGRSWF.

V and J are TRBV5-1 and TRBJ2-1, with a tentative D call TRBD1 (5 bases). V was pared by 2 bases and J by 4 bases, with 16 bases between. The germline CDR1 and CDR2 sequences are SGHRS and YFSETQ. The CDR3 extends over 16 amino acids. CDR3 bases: TGCGCCAGCAGCTTTGGTCAGACAGAAATATACAATGAGCAGTTCTTC. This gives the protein CASSFGQTEIYNEQFF. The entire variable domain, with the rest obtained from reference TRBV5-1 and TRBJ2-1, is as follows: KAGVTQTPRYLIKTRGQQVTLSCSPISGHRSVSWYQQTPGQGLQFLFEYFSETQRNKGNFPGRFSGRQFSNSRSEMNVSTLELGDSALYLCASSFGQTEIYNEQFFGPGTRLTVL.

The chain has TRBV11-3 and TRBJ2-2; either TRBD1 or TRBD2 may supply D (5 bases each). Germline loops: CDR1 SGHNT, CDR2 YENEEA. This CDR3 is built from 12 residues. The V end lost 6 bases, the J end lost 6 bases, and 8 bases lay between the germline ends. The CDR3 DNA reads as TGTGCCAGCAGGATGGGGGCCGGGGAGCTGTTTTTT. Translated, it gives CASRMGAGELFF.

CDR3 bases: TGTGCCAGCAGTTTATACGGACAGGGGAACATTCAGTACTTC. This sequence encodes CASSLYGQGNIQYF. This chain connects TRBV27 to TRBJ2-4, with 9 bases that match TRBD1. Losses at the gene ends were 1 base for V and 7 bases for J; bases not matched to a gene: 2. The CDR3 length is 14 residues. Germline CDR1 reads MNHEY; CDR2 reads SMNVEV (reference sequence).

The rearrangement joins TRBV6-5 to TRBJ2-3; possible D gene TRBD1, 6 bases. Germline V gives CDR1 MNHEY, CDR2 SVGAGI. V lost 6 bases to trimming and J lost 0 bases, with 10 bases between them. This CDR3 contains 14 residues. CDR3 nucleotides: TGTGCCAGCAGAGACAGGAGGAGCACAGATACGCAGTATTTT. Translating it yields CASRDRRSTDTQYF.